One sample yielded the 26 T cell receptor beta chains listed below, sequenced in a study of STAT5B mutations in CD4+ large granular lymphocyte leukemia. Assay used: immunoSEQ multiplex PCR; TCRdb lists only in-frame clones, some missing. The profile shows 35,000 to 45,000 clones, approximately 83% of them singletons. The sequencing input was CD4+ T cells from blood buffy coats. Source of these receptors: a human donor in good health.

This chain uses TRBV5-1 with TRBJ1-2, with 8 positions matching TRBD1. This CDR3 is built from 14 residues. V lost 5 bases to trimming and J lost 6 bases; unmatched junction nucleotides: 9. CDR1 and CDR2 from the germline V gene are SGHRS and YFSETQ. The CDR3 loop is CASRVQGAGDGYTF. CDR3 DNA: TGCGCCAGCAGGGTCCAGGGGGCGGGAGATGGCTACACCTTC.

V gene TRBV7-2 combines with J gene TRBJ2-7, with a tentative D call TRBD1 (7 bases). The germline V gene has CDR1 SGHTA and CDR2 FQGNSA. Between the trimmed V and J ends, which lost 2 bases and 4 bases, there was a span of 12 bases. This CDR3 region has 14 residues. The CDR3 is CASSLRDSGYEQYF. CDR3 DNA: TGTGCCAGCAGCTTACGGGACAGCGGGTACGAGCAGTACTTC.

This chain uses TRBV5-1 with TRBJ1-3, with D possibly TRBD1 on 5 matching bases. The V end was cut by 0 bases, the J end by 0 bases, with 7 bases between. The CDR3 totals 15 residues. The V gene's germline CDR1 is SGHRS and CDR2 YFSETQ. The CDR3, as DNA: TGCGCCAGCAGCTTGGGACAGCCCTCTGGAAACACCATATATTTT. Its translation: CASSLGQPSGNTIYF.

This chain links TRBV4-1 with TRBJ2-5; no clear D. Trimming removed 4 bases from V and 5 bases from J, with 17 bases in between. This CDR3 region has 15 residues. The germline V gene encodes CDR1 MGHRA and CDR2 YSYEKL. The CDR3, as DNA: TGCGCCAGCAGCCCCGAGAACAACTTTAGGGAGACCCAGTACTTC. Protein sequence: CASSPENNFRETQYF.

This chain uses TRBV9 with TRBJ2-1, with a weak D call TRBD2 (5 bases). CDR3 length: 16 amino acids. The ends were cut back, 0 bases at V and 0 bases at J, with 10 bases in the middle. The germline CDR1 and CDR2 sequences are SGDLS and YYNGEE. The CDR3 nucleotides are TGTGCCAGCAGCGTAGGAAGCGGAGTCTCCTACAATGAGCAGTTCTTC. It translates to CASSVGSGVSYNEQFF. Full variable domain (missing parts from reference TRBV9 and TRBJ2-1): DSGVTQTPKHLITATGQRVTLRCSPRSGDLSVYWYQQSLDQGLQFLIQYYNGEERAKGNILERFSAQQFPDLHSELNLSSLELGDSALYFCASSVGSGVSYNEQFFGPGTRLTVL.

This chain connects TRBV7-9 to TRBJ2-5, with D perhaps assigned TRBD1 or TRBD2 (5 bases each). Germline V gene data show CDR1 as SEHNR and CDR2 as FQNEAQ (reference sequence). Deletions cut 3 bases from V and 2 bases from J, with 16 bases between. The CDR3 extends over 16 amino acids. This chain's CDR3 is CASSFRDRRRQETQYF. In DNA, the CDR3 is TGTGCCAGCAGCTTTCGGGACCGGAGGCGGCAAGAGACCCAGTACTTC. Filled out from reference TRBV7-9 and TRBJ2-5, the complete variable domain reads DTGVSQNPRHKITKRGQNVTFRCDPISEHNRLYWYRQTLGQGPEFLTYFQNEAQLEKSRLLSDRFSAERPKGSFSTLEIQRTEQGDSAMYLCASSFRDRRRQETQYFGPGTRLLVL.

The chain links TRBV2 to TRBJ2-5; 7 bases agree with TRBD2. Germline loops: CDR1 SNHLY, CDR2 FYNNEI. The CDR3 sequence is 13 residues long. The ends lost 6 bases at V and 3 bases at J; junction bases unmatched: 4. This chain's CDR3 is CASRRDYKETQYF. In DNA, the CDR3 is TGTGCCAGCAGGCGGGACTACAAAGAGACCCAGTACTTC.

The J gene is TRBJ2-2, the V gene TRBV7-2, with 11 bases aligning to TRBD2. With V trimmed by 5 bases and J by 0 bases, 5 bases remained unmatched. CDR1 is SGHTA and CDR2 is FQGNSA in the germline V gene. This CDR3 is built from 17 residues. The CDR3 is CASSAGLAVANTGELFF. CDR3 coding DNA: TGTGCCAGCAGCGCGGGACTAGCGGTTGCGAACACCGGGGAGCTGTTTTTT. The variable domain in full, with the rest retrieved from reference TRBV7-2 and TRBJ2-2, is GAGVSQSPSNKVTEKGKDVELRCDPISGHTALYWYRQSLGQGLEFLIYFQGNSAPDKSGLPSDRFSAERTGGSVSTLTIQRTQQEDSAVYLCASSAGLAVANTGELFFGEGSRLTVL.

In DNA, the CDR3 is TGTGCCAGCTCCCGCCCCGGCAATGAGCAGTTCTTC. This gives the protein CASSRPGNEQFF. V and J are TRBV6-1 and TRBJ2-1; D gene uncertain. CDR3 length: 12 amino acids. The V gene lost 8 bases and the J gene lost 6 bases, with 11 bases spanning the gap. Per the germline V gene, CDR1 is MNHNS and CDR2 is SASEGT.

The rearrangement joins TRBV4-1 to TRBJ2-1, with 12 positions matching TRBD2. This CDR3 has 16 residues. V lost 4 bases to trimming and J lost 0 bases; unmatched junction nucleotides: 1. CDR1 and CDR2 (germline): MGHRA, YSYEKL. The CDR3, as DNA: TGCGCCAGCAGCCCTAGCGGGAGGGGCTCCTACAATGAGCAGTTCTTC. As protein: CASSPSGRGSYNEQFF.

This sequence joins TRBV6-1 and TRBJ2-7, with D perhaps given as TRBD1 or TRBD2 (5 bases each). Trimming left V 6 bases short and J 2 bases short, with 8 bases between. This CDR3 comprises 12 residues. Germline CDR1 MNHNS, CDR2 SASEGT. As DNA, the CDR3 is TGTGCCAGCAGCCCGGGGCCCTACGAGCAGTACTTC. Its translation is CASSPGPYEQYF.

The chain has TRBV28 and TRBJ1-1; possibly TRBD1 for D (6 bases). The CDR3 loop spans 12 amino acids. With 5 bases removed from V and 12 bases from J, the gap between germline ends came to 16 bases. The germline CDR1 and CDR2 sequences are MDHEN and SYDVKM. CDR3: CASSPTGQKTFF. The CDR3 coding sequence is TGTGCCAGCAGTCCCACAGGGCAGAAAACTTTCTTT.

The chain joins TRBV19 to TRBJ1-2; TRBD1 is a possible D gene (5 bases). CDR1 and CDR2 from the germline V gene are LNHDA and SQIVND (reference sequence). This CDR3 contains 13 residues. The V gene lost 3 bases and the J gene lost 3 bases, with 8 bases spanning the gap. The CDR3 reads CASSIGADYGYTF. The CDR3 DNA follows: TGTGCCAGTAGTATTGGGGCAGACTATGGCTACACCTTC.

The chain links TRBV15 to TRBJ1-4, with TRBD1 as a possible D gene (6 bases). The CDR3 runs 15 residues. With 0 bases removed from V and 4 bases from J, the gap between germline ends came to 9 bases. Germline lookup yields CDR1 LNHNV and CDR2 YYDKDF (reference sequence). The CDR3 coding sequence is TGTGCCACCAGCAGAGAAGACAGGCATAATGAAAAACTGTTTTTT. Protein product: CATSREDRHNEKLFF.

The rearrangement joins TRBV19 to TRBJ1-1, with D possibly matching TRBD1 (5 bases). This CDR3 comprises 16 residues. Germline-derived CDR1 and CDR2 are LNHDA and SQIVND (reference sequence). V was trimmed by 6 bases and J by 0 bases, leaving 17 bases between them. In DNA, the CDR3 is TGTGCCAGTAGCGGTGACCGGGGGACTTTGAACACTGAAGCTTTCTTT. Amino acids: CASSGDRGTLNTEAFF.

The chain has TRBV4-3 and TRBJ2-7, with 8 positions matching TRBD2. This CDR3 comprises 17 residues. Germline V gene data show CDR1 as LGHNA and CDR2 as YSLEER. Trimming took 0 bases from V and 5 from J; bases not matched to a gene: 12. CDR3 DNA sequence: TGCGCCAGCAGCCAAGAGATAAGTCTGGGACTAGGGGACGAGCAGTACTTC. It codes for CASSQEISLGLGDEQYF.

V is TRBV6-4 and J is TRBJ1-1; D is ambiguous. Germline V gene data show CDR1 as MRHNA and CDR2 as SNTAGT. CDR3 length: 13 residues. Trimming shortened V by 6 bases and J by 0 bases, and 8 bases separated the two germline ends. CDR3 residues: CASSRQLNTEAFF. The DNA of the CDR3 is TGTGCCAGCAGCCGTCAGCTGAACACTGAAGCTTTCTTT.

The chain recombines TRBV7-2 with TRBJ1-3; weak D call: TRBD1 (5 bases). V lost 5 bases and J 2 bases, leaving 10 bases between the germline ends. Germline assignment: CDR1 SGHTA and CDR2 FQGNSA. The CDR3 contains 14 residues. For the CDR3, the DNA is TGTGCCAGCAGCCCTGGGACGGCTGGAAACACCATATATTTT. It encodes CASSPGTAGNTIYF.

For the CDR3, the DNA is TGTGCCACCAGCATTCGGGACGCCGGGGAGCTGTTTTTT. Translating it yields CATSIRDAGELFF. The V and J genes are TRBV15 and TRBJ2-2, with D perhaps TRBD1 or TRBD2 (5 bases each). From germline, CDR1 is LNHNV and CDR2 YYDKDF (reference sequence). Deletions cut 4 bases from V and 6 bases from J, with 9 bases between. The CDR3 consists of 13 residues. Together with reference TRBV15 and TRBJ2-2, the CDR3 gives the full variable domain: DAMVIQNPRYQVTQFGKPVTLSCSQTLNHNVMYWYQQKSSQAPKLLFHYYDKDFNNEADTPDNFQSRRPNTSFCFLDIRSPGLGDTAMYLCATSIRDAGELFFGEGSRLTVL.

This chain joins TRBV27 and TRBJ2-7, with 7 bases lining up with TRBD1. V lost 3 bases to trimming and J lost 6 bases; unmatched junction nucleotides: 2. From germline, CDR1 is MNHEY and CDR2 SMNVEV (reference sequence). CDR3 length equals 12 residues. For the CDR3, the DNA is TGTGCCAGCAGTTTCCGGACAGGCGAGCAGTACTTC. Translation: CASSFRTGEQYF.

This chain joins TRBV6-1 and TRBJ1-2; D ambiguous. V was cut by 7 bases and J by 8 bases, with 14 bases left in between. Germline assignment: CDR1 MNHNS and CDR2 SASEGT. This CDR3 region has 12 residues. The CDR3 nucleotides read TGTGCCAGCACGCCGACTCAAGGCGGCTACACCTTC. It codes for CASTPTQGGYTF.

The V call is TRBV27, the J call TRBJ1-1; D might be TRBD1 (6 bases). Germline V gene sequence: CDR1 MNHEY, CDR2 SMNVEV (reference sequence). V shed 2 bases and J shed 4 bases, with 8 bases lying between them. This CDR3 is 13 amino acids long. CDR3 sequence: CASSLRQVTEAFF. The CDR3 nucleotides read TGTGCCAGCAGTTTACGACAGGTCACTGAAGCTTTCTTT.

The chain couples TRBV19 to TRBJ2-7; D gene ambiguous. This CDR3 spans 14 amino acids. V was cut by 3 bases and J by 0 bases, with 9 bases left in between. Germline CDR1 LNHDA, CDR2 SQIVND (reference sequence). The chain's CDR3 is CASSIRQDSYEQYF. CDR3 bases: TGTGCCAGTAGTATTCGGCAGGACTCCTACGAGCAGTACTTC.

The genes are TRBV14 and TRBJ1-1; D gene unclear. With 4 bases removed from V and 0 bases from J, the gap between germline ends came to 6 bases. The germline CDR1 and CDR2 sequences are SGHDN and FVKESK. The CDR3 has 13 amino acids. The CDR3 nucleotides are TGTGCCAGCAGCCGGACTTTGAACACTGAAGCTTTCTTT. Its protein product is CASSRTLNTEAFF.

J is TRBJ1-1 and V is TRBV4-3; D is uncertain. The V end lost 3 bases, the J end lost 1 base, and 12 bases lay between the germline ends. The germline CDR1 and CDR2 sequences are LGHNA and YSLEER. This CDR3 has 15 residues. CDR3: CASSQVYEPNTEAFF. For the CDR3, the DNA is TGCGCCAGCAGCCAGGTGTATGAGCCGAACACTGAAGCTTTCTTT.

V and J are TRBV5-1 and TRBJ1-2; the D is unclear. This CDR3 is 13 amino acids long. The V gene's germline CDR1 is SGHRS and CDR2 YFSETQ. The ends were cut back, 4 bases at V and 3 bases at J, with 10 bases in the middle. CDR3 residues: CASSTGRHYGYTF. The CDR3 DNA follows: TGCGCCAGCAGCACCGGTCGCCACTATGGCTACACCTTC.